One T cell receptor beta chain is described in this entry. The target antigen is unknown. This sample stems from a study of Tregs in tolerant kidney transplant recipients. Overall study results and limits: The small number of patients limits these findings pending further validation.

Clones were sequenced by immunoSEQ multiplex PCR, and TCRdb holds only the in-frame ones, with some missing. The sample has about 240,000 clones; 80% to 85% are singletons. V lost 0 bases, J lost 5 bases, and 8 bases lay in between. The CDR3 has 14 residues. In germline, CDR1 is SGHVS, CDR2 FQNEAQ. This sequence joins TRBV7-8 and TRBJ1-5; D gene uncertain. The sequenced sample was CD4+ T cells from blood. The source of this sequence is a human donor in good health. The CDR3 loop reads CASSLAHSDQPQHF. CDR3 nucleotides: TGTGCCAGCAGCTTAGCGCACAGTGATCAGCCCCAGCATTTT.